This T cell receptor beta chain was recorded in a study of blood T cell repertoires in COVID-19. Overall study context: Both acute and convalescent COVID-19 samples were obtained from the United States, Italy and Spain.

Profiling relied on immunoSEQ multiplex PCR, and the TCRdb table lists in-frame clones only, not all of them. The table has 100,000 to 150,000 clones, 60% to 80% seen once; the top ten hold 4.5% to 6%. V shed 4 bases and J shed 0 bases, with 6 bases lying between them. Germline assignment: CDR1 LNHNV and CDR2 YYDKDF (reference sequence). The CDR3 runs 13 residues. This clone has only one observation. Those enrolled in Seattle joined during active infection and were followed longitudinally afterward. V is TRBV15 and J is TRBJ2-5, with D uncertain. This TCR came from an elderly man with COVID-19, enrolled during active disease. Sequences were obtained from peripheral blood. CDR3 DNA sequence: TGTGCCACCAGCAATGCGGACCAAGAGACCCAGTACTTC. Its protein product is CATSNADQETQYF. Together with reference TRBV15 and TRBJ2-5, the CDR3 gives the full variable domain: DAMVIQNPRYQVTQFGKPVTLSCSQTLNHNVMYWYQQKSSQAPKLLFHYYDKDFNNEADTPDNFQSRRPNTSFCFLDIRSPGLGDTAMYLCATSNADQETQYFGPGTRLLVL.